The 14 T cell receptor beta chains given below trace back to one sample, sequenced in a study of CD8 T cells in ankylosing spondylitis. Each CDR3 protein gets one entry after TCRdb re-called the 5' RACE reads with MiXCR. The profile shows about 240,000 distinct CDR3 sequences, 8.6% of them singletons. Sequenced material: blood, either unsorted or a sorted T cell fraction (not recorded which). The source is a male donor with ankylosing spondylitis or in good health (not recorded which).

This clonotype was seen many times. This sequence joins TRBV12-3 or TRBV12-4 and TRBJ2-5; no clear D. The CDR3 contains 12 residues. V lost 6 bases, J lost 5 bases, and 10 bases lay in between. CDR3 protein: CASSYHAETQYF. The CDR3 DNA follows: TGTGCCAGCAGCTACCACGCCGAGACCCAGTACTTC.

This clonotype came up many times. The chain joins TRBV4-2 to TRBJ2-3, with D possibly TRBD2 on 5 matching bases. Germline CDR1 is LGHNA and CDR2 is YNFKEQ. The CDR3 sequence is 16 residues long. With 1 base removed from V and 0 bases from J, the gap between germline ends came to 11 bases. The CDR3, as DNA: TGTGCCAGCAGCCAAGCGGCGGGCGGTAGCACAGATACGCAGTATTTT. It is translated as CASSQAAGGSTDTQYF.

This clonotype occurred a few times. V usage is TRBV12-3 or TRBV12-4 and J usage is TRBJ2-7; no firm D call. There are 12 residues in the CDR3. V was shortened by 5 bases and J by 3 bases, with 8 bases between the two germline ends. The CDR3 is CASSPRNYEQYF. In nucleotides, the CDR3 is TGTGCCAGCAGTCCCCGCAACTACGAGCAGTACTTC.

This clonotype has at least ten counts. The gene calls are TRBV5-6 and TRBJ2-7; no clear D gene. The V gene's germline CDR1 is SGHDT and CDR2 YYEEEE. The V end was cut by 0 bases, the J end by 0 bases, with 10 bases between. The CDR3 spans 15 residues. The chain's CDR3 is CASSLGFPSSYEQYF. The CDR3, as DNA: TGTGCCAGCAGCTTGGGCTTCCCGAGCTCCTACGAGCAGTACTTC.

This clonotype has at least ten counts. This chain's CDR3 is CSVRDRGNTEAFF. In DNA form, the CDR3 reads TGCAGTGTTCGGGACAGGGGGAACACTGAAGCTTTCTTT. The V gene is TRBV20-1, the J gene TRBJ1-1, with 10 positions matching TRBD1. Germline CDR1 is DFQATT and CDR2 is SNEGSKA (reference sequence). The CDR3 consists of 13 residues. V trimming: 7 bases; J trimming: 1 base; junction bases outside the gene matches: 3.

The chain employs TRBV12-3 or TRBV12-4 and TRBJ2-1; weak D call: TRBD1 (6 bases). The CDR3 spans 19 residues. V was cut by 6 bases and J by 0 bases, with 24 bases left in between. The chain's CDR3 is CASSPLSDSPESSYNEQFF. As DNA, the CDR3 is TGTGCCAGCAGCCCCCTATCGGACAGCCCTGAGAGCTCCTACAATGAGCAGTTCTTC.

The gene calls are TRBV7-8 and TRBJ1-5; 9 bases map to TRBD1. V gave up 6 bases and J gave up 1 base; unmatched junction bases: 16. The CDR3 spans 19 residues. Germline V lookup: CDR1 SGHVS, CDR2 FQNEAQ. CDR3 amino acids: CASSQGFGTGSISNQPQHF. DNA of the CDR3: TGTGCCAGCAGTCAGGGTTTCGGGACAGGGTCTATCAGCAATCAGCCCCAGCATTTT.

CDR3 bases: TGCAGTGCTATACCCGAGGACAGGGGCGGAGAGACCCAGTACTTC. Residues: CSAIPEDRGGETQYF. The chain carries TRBV20-1 and TRBJ2-5; the match to TRBD1 covers 9 bases. This CDR3 contains 15 residues. The ends lost 4 bases at V and 4 bases at J; junction bases unmatched: 10. Germline CDR1 and CDR2: DFQATT and SNEGSKA (reference sequence).

Regarding this clonotype: This clone may be a read error of a much larger clone one base away. This chain joins TRBV6-2 or TRBV6-3 and TRBJ1-5; the D is unclear. CDR1 is MNHEY, CDR2 SVGEGT, per germline. The CDR3 is made up of 13 amino acids. The CDR3 sequence is CASSYADGGPHHF. CDR3 DNA: TGTGCCAGCAGTTACGCGGACGGTGGGCCCCATCATTTT.

About this clonotype: Possible read error: a much larger clone is one base away. The rearrangement joins TRBV15 to TRBJ2-3, with 8 bases that match TRBD1. This CDR3 has 17 amino acids. J was trimmed by 4 bases and V by 1 base; bases with no gene match: 10. Looked up from germline, CDR1 is LNHNV and CDR2 is YYDKDF (reference sequence). This CDR3 reads CATSRAVRDRSSDTQYF. As DNA, the CDR3 is TGTGCCACCAGCAGAGCGGTACGGGACAGGAGCTCAGATACGCAGTATTTT.

This chain uses TRBV10-3 with TRBJ2-7, with a weak D call TRBD1 (7 bases). From germline, CDR1 is ENHRY and CDR2 SYGVKD. Between the trimmed V and J ends, which lost 4 bases and 6 bases, there was a span of 16 bases. The CDR3 sequence is 14 residues long. This CDR3 reads CAISVGGQSSEQYF. CDR3 coding DNA: TGTGCCATCAGTGTCGGGGGACAGAGTTCCGAGCAGTACTTC.

This clonotype was counted ten times or more. The genes are TRBV5-1 and TRBJ2-6; 7 bases match TRBD1. The CDR3 has 16 residues. The V gene's germline CDR1 is SGHRS and CDR2 YFSETQ. Losses at the gene ends were 6 bases for V and 3 bases for J; bases not matched to a gene: 9. CDR3 DNA: TGCGCCAGCAAAACGTCGACAGGGAATGGGGCCAACGTCCTGACTTTC. Amino acid sequence: CASKTSTGNGANVLTF.

The rearrangement joins TRBV12-3 or TRBV12-4 to TRBJ2-1; the D gene is possibly TRBD1 (5 bases). CDR3 length equals 15 residues. V lost 3 bases and J 10 bases, leaving 19 bases between the germline ends. The CDR3 nucleotides read TGTGCCAGCAGTTTGGTCCAAGGGGCAGGCAACGAGCAGTTCTTC. Amino acids: CASSLVQGAGNEQFF.

In its sample, this clonotype was seen many times. The CDR3, as DNA: TGTGCCAGCACCACCCGCGGGCTAGCGGGGAGTGAGCAGTTCTTC. Its protein product is CASTTRGLAGSEQFF. V and J are TRBV7-2 and TRBJ2-1; 9 bases line up with TRBD2. From germline, CDR1 is SGHTA and CDR2 FQGNSA. The CDR3 runs 15 residues. V shed 7 bases and J 9 bases; nucleotides not matched to a gene: 13.